This T cell receptor beta chain was identified in a study of cytomegalovirus exposure and HLA in healthy donors. As for the study in general: Both the approximately 130 validation repertoires and the 666 first-cohort repertoires used the same platform, as reported by a later analysis.

This clone was observed once. Antigen specificity is unknown. Assay: immunoSEQ multiplex PCR; the TCRdb copy retains only in-frame clones and omits some. The sample has about 120,000 clones; roughly 89% are singletons. Whole-study results and caveats: It was reportedly the case that the classifier diagnosed cytomegalovirus status with high specificity and sensitivity. The study flagged around 160 TCR beta chains as cytomegalovirus-associated.

This CDR3 is built from 13 residues. Trimming at V came to 6 bases and at J to 5 bases, leaving 5 bases not matched to a gene. Germline-derived CDR1 and CDR2 are SEHNR and FQNEAQ (reference sequence). Sequencing used PBMCs. V is TRBV7-9 and J is TRBJ2-7; 9 bases are a match to TRBD1. The source is a woman aged 18-35 years in good health and CMV-seronegative. This CDR3 is CASSLDRGNEQYF. As DNA, the CDR3 is TGTGCCAGCAGTTTGGACAGGGGAAACGAGCAGTACTTC. Together with reference TRBV7-9 and TRBJ2-7, the CDR3 gives the full variable domain: DTGVSQNPRHKITKRGQNVTFRCDPISEHNRLYWYRQTLGQGPEFLTYFQNEAQLEKSRLLSDRFSAERPKGSFSTLEIQRTEQGDSAMYLCASSLDRGNEQYFGPGTRLTVT.